These 31 T cell receptor beta chains were all obtained from the same sample, sequenced in a study of radiotherapy plus CTLA-4 blockade in lung cancer. The data were produced by immunoSEQ multiplex PCR, yet TCRdb's version contains in-frame clones alone and is incomplete. The table has more than 90,000 clones, about 90% seen once; the top ten hold under 5.5%. Sample: peripheral blood, taken from a patient treated with radiotherapy plus ipilimumab. Receptors were obtained from a human donor with non-small cell lung cancer that progressed on radiotherapy plus ipilimumab.

The rearrangement links TRBV5-1 to TRBJ2-3; 10 bases match TRBD2. V lost 6 bases and J lost 8; bases outside the gene matches: 15. Germline V lookup: CDR1 SGHRS, CDR2 YFSETQ. CDR3 length: 16 residues. As DNA, the CDR3 is TGCGCCAGCACACCAAGGCTAGCGGGGGTCCCAGGTACGCAGTATTTT. Its translation: CASTPRLAGVPGTQYF.

The rearrangement uses TRBV7-2 and TRBJ2-1, with 12 nucleotides matching TRBD2. Losses at the gene ends were 4 bases for V and 7 bases for J; bases not matched to a gene: 2. The CDR3 contains 14 residues. Looked up from germline, CDR1 is SGHTA and CDR2 is FQGNSA. CDR3 DNA sequence: TGTGCCAGCAGCTCACTAGCGGGAGGAAATGAGCAGTTCTTC. The encoded protein is CASSSLAGGNEQFF. Variable domain in full (rest from reference TRBV7-2 and TRBJ2-1): GAGVSQSPSNKVTEKGKDVELRCDPISGHTALYWYRQSLGQGLEFLIYFQGNSAPDKSGLPSDRFSAERTGGSVSTLTIQRTQQEDSAVYLCASSSLAGGNEQFFGPGTRLTVL.

The chain joins TRBV14 to TRBJ2-7; 10 bases are shared with TRBD2. Trimming took 6 bases from V and 7 from J; bases not matched to a gene: 12. Germline lookup yields CDR1 SGHDN and CDR2 FVKESK. This CDR3 contains 15 residues. The CDR3 is CASSPPSGRSGEQYF. The CDR3 DNA follows: TGTGCCAGCAGTCCCCCTAGCGGGAGATCGGGTGAGCAGTACTTC.

The rearrangement uses TRBV6-5 and TRBJ2-1; D remains ambiguous. The V gene's germline CDR1 is MNHEY and CDR2 SVGAGI. With 2 bases removed from V and 7 bases from J, the gap between germline ends came to 18 bases. The CDR3 runs 16 residues. The chain's CDR3 is CASSYDSTGLENEQFF. In DNA, the CDR3 is TGTGCCAGCAGTTACGATAGCACGGGCCTTGAAAATGAGCAGTTCTTC.

CDR3 sequence: CASSETPPGTEAFF. The CDR3 DNA is TGTGCCAGCAGTGAGACCCCGCCGGGGACTGAAGCTTTCTTT. The chain couples TRBV2 to TRBJ1-1; D remains unclear. Germline V gene data show CDR1 as SNHLY and CDR2 as FYNNEI. V was clipped by 3 bases and J by 5 bases, with 13 bases between them. This CDR3 is 14 amino acids long.

The chain employs TRBV7-8 and TRBJ2-2; D not resolved. This CDR3 has 14 residues. CDR1 is SGHVS and CDR2 is FQNEAQ in the germline V gene. Trimming stripped 2 bases from V and 6 bases from J, with 10 bases between. CDR3 DNA: TGTGCCAGCAGCTTATTAGGGTCCGCCGGGGAGCTGTTTTTT. Its translation: CASSLLGSAGELFF. Based on the CDR3 plus reference TRBV7-8 and TRBJ2-2, the full variable domain is GAGVSQSPRYKVAKRGQDVALRCDPISGHVSLFWYQQALGQGPEFLTYFQNEAQLDKSGLPSDRFFAERPEGSVSTLKIQRTQQEDSAVYLCASSLLGSAGELFFGEGSRLTVL.

The chain links TRBV6-5 to TRBJ1-1; the D gene is possibly TRBD1 (5 bases). The CDR3 is made up of 14 amino acids. Germline V gives CDR1 MNHEY, CDR2 SVGAGI. V was pared by 2 bases and J by 5 bases, with 12 bases between. The CDR3 nucleotides read TGTGCCAGCAGTTACGCCCGGGGGAGTACTGAAGCTTTCTTT. Translation gives CASSYARGSTEAFF.

This chain connects TRBV6-1 to TRBJ1-5; D call uncertain. From germline, CDR1 is MNHNS and CDR2 SASEGT. Trimming removed 6 bases from V and 1 base from J, with 7 bases in between. The CDR3 is made up of 13 amino acids. The chain's CDR3 is CASRALSNQPQHF. CDR3 DNA sequence: TGTGCCAGCAGGGCTCTCAGCAATCAGCCCCAGCATTTT.

The V call is TRBV19, the J call TRBJ2-2; weak D call: TRBD1 (5 bases). Germline-derived CDR1 and CDR2 are LNHDA and SQIVND (reference sequence). This CDR3 has 17 residues. V lost 3 bases, J lost 2 bases, and 16 bases lay in between. The CDR3 bases are TGTGCCAGTAGTATGTGGGTCAGGGAAGTAAACACCGGGGAGCTGTTTTTT. Its protein is CASSMWVREVNTGELFF.

This clone showed up just a few times. This chain links TRBV11-3 with TRBJ1-1; no reliable D call. Germline V gene lookup returns CDR1 SGHNT and CDR2 YENEEA. V was trimmed by 6 bases and J by 9 bases, leaving 17 bases between them. CDR3 length equals 13 residues. For the CDR3, the DNA is TGTGCCAGCAGTGATAACCTGGAAGGAAAAGCTTTCTTT. This sequence encodes CASSDNLEGKAFF.

As to this clone: One end of the junction varies from germline; a read error may be responsible. The V gene is TRBV7-7, the J gene TRBJ2-7; no firm D call. The germline V gene encodes CDR1 SSHAT and CDR2 FNYEAQ (reference sequence). The CDR3 is 13 residues long. CDR3 amino acids: CASSLGVASEQYF. Here the CDR3 DNA reads TGTGCTAGCAGCTTAGGAGTTGCCTCCGAGCAGTACTTC.

V and J are TRBV7-3 and TRBJ2-1; maybe TRBD2 (6 bases). Germline CDR1 and CDR2: SGHTA and FQGTGA. This CDR3 contains 14 residues. V was pared by 4 bases and J by 9 bases, with 16 bases between. The DNA of the CDR3 is TGTGCCAGCAGCTCAGTCCAGGGTAGCGGTGAGCAGTTCTTC. The encoded protein is CASSSVQGSGEQFF.

The chain has TRBV9 and TRBJ2-5, with 8 bases identical to TRBD2. J was trimmed by 4 bases and V by 2 bases; bases with no gene match: 4. From germline, CDR1 is SGDLS and CDR2 YYNGEE. The length of the CDR3 is 14 residues. CDR3 residues: CASSVSSGRETQYF. The CDR3 nucleotides read TGTGCCAGCAGCGTGAGCAGCGGGAGAGAGACCCAGTACTTC.

V is TRBV11-2 and J is TRBJ1-2; D remains unclear. The CDR3 totals 15 residues. Germline CDR1 reads SGHAT; CDR2 reads FQNNGV. Trimming shortened V by 0 bases and J by 8 bases, and 16 bases separated the two germline ends. As DNA, the CDR3 is TGTGCCAGCAGCTTAGAGCCGCTATCGGTAGGAGGCTACACCTTC. Translated, it gives CASSLEPLSVGGYTF.

V usage is TRBV2 and J usage is TRBJ2-1, with D maybe TRBD2 (5 bases). This CDR3 comprises 13 residues. Germline CDR1 SNHLY, CDR2 FYNNEI. Between the trimmed V and J ends, which lost 5 bases and 3 bases, there was a span of 8 bases. The CDR3 sequence is CASSREGYNEQFF. CDR3 DNA: TGTGCCAGCAGTCGCGAGGGCTACAATGAGCAGTTCTTC.

The chain links TRBV2 to TRBJ2-7; D not certain. This CDR3 spans 11 amino acids. Germline CDR1 SNHLY, CDR2 FYNNEI. The germline V and J ends were trimmed by 6 bases and 3 bases, with 6 bases remaining between them. The CDR3 nucleotides read TGTGCCAGCAGCATTCTCTACGAGCAGTACTTC. This translates into CASSILYEQYF.

The rearrangement uses TRBV5-8 and TRBJ2-3, with a tentative D call TRBD2 (6 bases). Germline V CDR1 and CDR2: SGHTS, YDEGEE. This CDR3 has 16 residues. Trimming removed 4 bases at V and 4 bases at J, with 19 bases between. The CDR3 DNA reads TGTGCCAGCAGCCCCAGACGGGGGATAGTGGCAGATACGCAGTATTTT. Residues: CASSPRRGIVADTQYF. Supplemented by reference TRBV5-8 and TRBJ2-3, the full variable domain reads EAGVTQSPTHLIKTRGQQATLRCSPISGHTSVYWYQQALGLGLQFLLWYDEGEERNRGNFPPRFSGRQFPNYSSELNVNALELEDSALYLCASSPRRGIVADTQYFGPGTRLTVL.

The rearrangement joins TRBV4-1 to TRBJ1-2; D not resolved. Trimming left V 3 bases short and J 0 bases short, with 14 bases between. The CDR3 extends over 16 amino acids. In germline, CDR1 is MGHRA, CDR2 YSYEKL. The CDR3 nucleotides read TGCGCCAGCAGCCAGTCCCGAGGTCGAGCTAACTATGGCTACACCTTC. As protein: CASSQSRGRANYGYTF.

V is TRBV27 and J is TRBJ1-2; D not certain. Looked up from germline, CDR1 is MNHEY and CDR2 is SMNVEV (reference sequence). This CDR3 spans 14 amino acids. Trimming removed 2 bases at V and 2 bases at J, with 9 bases between. CDR3 DNA sequence: TGTGCCAGCAGTTTAAGCGCCAAGAACTATGGCTACACCTTC. Its translation is CASSLSAKNYGYTF.

This chain connects TRBV4-1 to TRBJ2-6; 11 nucleotides line up with TRBD1. V was pared by 4 bases and J by 4 bases, with 9 bases of the junction left unmatched. CDR1 is MGHRA and CDR2 is YSYEKL in the germline V gene. The CDR3 sequence is 18 residues long. The CDR3 region has the DNA TGCGCCAGCAGCCTTACAGGACAGGGGGCGCCGGGGGCCAACGTCCTGACTTTC. Encoded protein: CASSLTGQGAPGANVLTF.

Only a few counts were recorded for this clone. This chain joins TRBV4-1 and TRBJ2-7; no definite D call. CDR1 MGHRA and CDR2 YSYEKL come from the germline V gene. The CDR3 is made up of 14 amino acids. Trimming took 1 base from V and 4 from J, leaving 11 bases between them. CDR3 amino acids: CASSQVEVSYEQYF. DNA for the CDR3: TGCGCCAGCAGCCAAGTCGAGGTTTCATACGAGCAGTACTTC.

This clone appeared a single time. J is TRBJ2-1 and V is TRBV2; TRBD2 agrees at 10 bases. After removal of 6 bases from V and 6 bases from J, the junction contained 11 bases not matched to a gene. Germline CDR1 reads SNHLY; CDR2 reads FYNNEI. There are 16 residues in the CDR3. CDR3 region: CASRRASGRGFNEQFF. DNA for the CDR3: TGTGCCAGCAGGAGGGCTAGCGGGAGAGGTTTCAATGAGCAGTTCTTC.

V gene TRBV19 combines with J gene TRBJ2-7; the D call may be TRBD1 or TRBD2 (6 bases each). V lost 5 bases, J lost 4 bases, and 15 bases lay in between. The CDR3 loop spans 14 amino acids. Germline CDR1 LNHDA, CDR2 SQIVND (reference sequence). Written as DNA, the CDR3 is TGTGCCAGTAGTTGGGTTTGGGGGGCATACGAGCAGTACTTC. Residues: CASSWVWGAYEQYF.

The J gene is TRBJ2-3, the V gene TRBV6-1; possibly TRBD1 for D (5 bases). V shed 2 bases and J shed 10 bases, with 19 bases lying between them. The CDR3 has 15 residues. Germline CDR1 and CDR2: MNHNS and SASEGT. The CDR3 loop reads CASSELPIDSRPQYF. The CDR3 coding sequence is TGTGCCAGCAGTGAACTTCCAATCGACAGTCGTCCGCAGTATTTT.

The genes are TRBV10-2 and TRBJ1-5, with 7 bases lining up with TRBD1. The CDR3 totals 14 residues. Trimming took 8 bases from V and 3 from J; bases not matched to a gene: 7. In germline, CDR1 is WSHSY, CDR2 SAAADI. The CDR3 here is CASPDRAINQPQHF. The CDR3 bases are TGCGCCAGCCCTGACAGGGCCATCAATCAGCCCCAGCATTTT.

The gene calls are TRBV30 and TRBJ2-7; D perhaps matches TRBD1 (5 bases). This CDR3 has 15 amino acids. The germline V gene encodes CDR1 GTSNPN and CDR2 SVGIG (reference sequence). V dropped 1 base and J dropped 4 bases, with 17 bases sitting between them. CDR3 DNA sequence: TGTGCCTGGAGTGCGGTGCGTGGGGCGAGGTACGAGCAGTACTTC. Translating it yields CAWSAVRGARYEQYF.

The chain links TRBV29-1 to TRBJ2-7; tentatively, D is TRBD2 (7 bases). The CDR3 spans 12 residues. CDR1 and CDR2 from the germline V gene are SQVTM and ANQGSEA. Between the trimmed V and J ends, which lost 4 bases and 3 bases, there was a span of 10 bases. CDR3 coding DNA: TGCAGCGTTGTAGGGGGGGACTACGAGCAGTACTTC. The encoded protein is CSVVGGDYEQYF.

The V and J genes are TRBV7-9 and TRBJ2-1; D is perhaps TRBD2 (6 bases). Germline V lookup: CDR1 SEHNR, CDR2 FQNEAQ (reference sequence). This CDR3 spans 14 amino acids. V gave up 1 base and J gave up 8 bases, with 12 bases separating them. CDR3 DNA: TGTGCCAGCAGCTTAGAACAGCCGGGAGATGAGCAGTTCTTC. Translated, it gives CASSLEQPGDEQFF.

This clone was seen only a few times. This chain connects TRBV4-2 to TRBJ2-7, with 7 bases identical to TRBD2. V trimming: 4 bases; J trimming: 2 bases; junction bases outside the gene matches: 8. CDR3 length equals 15 residues. The germline V gene encodes CDR1 LGHNA and CDR2 YNFKEQ. In DNA form, the CDR3 reads TGTGCCAGCAGCCCCGCCTTACTAGCGCCCTACGAGCAGTACTTC. Translated, it gives CASSPALLAPYEQYF.

J is TRBJ1-4 and V is TRBV2, with D uncertain. From germline, CDR1 is SNHLY and CDR2 FYNNEI. V shed 3 bases and J shed 8 bases, with 16 bases lying between them. This CDR3 spans 15 amino acids. CDR3 bases: TGTGCCAGCAGTGAGGGGTCGATTTCGAGGGAAAAACTGTTTTTT. Residues: CASSEGSISREKLFF.

The rearrangement uses TRBV6-5 and TRBJ1-5, with D unclear. The CDR3 totals 15 residues. Germline CDR1 and CDR2: MNHEY and SVGAGI. V was shortened by 6 bases and J by 2 bases, with 14 bases between the two germline ends. CDR3 in DNA: TGTGCCAGCAGACCCCTGGCCGAGGGCAATCAGCCCCAGCATTTT. It codes for CASRPLAEGNQPQHF.